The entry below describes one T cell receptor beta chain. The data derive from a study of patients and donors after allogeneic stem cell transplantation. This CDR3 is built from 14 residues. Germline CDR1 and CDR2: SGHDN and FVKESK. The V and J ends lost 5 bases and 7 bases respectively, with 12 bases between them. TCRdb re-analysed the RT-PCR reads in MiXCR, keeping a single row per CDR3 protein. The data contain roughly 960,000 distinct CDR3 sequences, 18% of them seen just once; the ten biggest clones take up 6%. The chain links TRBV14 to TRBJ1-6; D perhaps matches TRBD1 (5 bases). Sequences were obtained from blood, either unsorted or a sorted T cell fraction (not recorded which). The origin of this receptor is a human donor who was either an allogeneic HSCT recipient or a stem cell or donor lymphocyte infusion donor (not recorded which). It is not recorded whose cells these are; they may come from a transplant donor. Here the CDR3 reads CASSARDRNSPLHF. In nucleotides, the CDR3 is TGTGCCAGCAGCGCCCGGGACCGCAATTCACCCCTCCACTTT.